Shown below are 16 T cell receptor beta chains from a single sample sequenced in a study of blood T cell repertoires in COVID-19 (dated by TCRdb to 2019 to 2021). Library construction relied on the immunoSEQ multiplex PCR assay. What TCRdb holds here is the immuneACCESS table cut down to in-frame rearrangements. Part of the clones is not present; checked against another copy, under half of the missing clones reflect an unresolved V gene, and the others are unexplained. For this sample the table gives 130,000 to 150,000 clones, of which 88% were detected only once. About 2.3% of the sample is in the top ten clones. Sequencing was carried out using peripheral blood. The receptor source for this set is a human donor in a cohort sampled during active COVID-19.

This chain uses TRBV11-2 with TRBJ1-4; D may be TRBD1 (6 bases). CDR1 SGHAT and CDR2 FQNNGV come from the germline V gene. This CDR3 is built from 14 residues. Deletions cut 5 bases from V and 8 bases from J, with 15 bases between. CDR3 protein: CASSPAGAPEKLFF. In DNA, the CDR3 is TGTGCCAGCAGCCCGGCGGGGGCGCCCGAAAAACTGTTTTTT.

In this sample, this clone turned up once. The CDR3 loop is CASSPTGGRSNQPQHF. CDR3 sequence (DNA): TGTGCCAGCAGCCCGACGGGGGGTAGGAGCAATCAGCCCCAGCATTTT. The V call is TRBV5-6, the J call TRBJ1-5; the D gene is possibly TRBD1 (5 bases). The CDR3 extends over 16 amino acids. The germline V gene has CDR1 SGHDT and CDR2 YYEEEE. Trimming pared 4 bases from V and 1 base from J, leaving 15 bases between.

This chain uses TRBV5-1 with TRBJ2-3; no reliable D call. CDR1 is SGHRS, CDR2 YFSETQ, per germline. With 0 bases removed from V and 2 bases from J, the gap between germline ends came to 7 bases. CDR3 length: 14 residues. CDR3 loop: CASSLDSNTDTQYF. The DNA for the CDR3 is TGCGCCAGCAGCTTGGACTCCAACACAGATACGCAGTATTTT. Together with reference TRBV5-1 and TRBJ2-3, the CDR3 gives the full variable domain: KAGVTQTPRYLIKTRGQQVTLSCSPISGHRSVSWYQQTPGQGLQFLFEYFSETQRNKGNFPGRFSGRQFSNSRSEMNVSTLELGDSALYLCASSLDSNTDTQYFGPGTRLTVL.

The rearrangement joins TRBV4-3 to TRBJ1-5, with unresolved D. The CDR3 spans 14 residues. Deletions cut 0 bases from V and 5 bases from J, with 8 bases between. CDR1 LGHNA and CDR2 YSLEER come from the germline V gene. The CDR3 sequence: CASSQDRSDQPQHF. The DNA of the CDR3 is TGCGCCAGCAGCCAAGATAGAAGTGATCAGCCCCAGCATTTT.

This sequence joins TRBV6-5 and TRBJ1-1; 12 bases align to TRBD1. The CDR3 spans 16 residues. V lost 0 bases and J lost 1; bases outside the gene matches: 0. The germline V gene has CDR1 MNHEY and CDR2 SVGAGI. The CDR3 DNA follows: TGTGCCAGCAGTTACTCGGGACAGGGGGCGAACACTGAAGCTTTCTTT. Translated: CASSYSGQGANTEAFF.

This clone was counted a single time. V gene TRBV15 combines with J gene TRBJ2-1, with 9 bases that match TRBD2. V was clipped by 0 bases and J by 7 bases; unmatched bases: 13. The CDR3 runs 18 residues. Germline loops: CDR1 LNHNV, CDR2 YYDKDF (reference sequence). In nucleotides, the CDR3 is TGTGCCACCAGCAGAGATAGACCCCCCGGCGGGGGGGCAAATGAGCAGTTCTTC. Protein sequence: CATSRDRPPGGGANEQFF. Together with reference TRBV15 and TRBJ2-1, the CDR3 gives the full variable domain: DAMVIQNPRYQVTQFGKPVTLSCSQTLNHNVMYWYQQKSSQAPKLLFHYYDKDFNNEADTPDNFQSRRPNTSFCFLDIRSPGLGDTAMYLCATSRDRPPGGGANEQFFGPGTRLTVL.

This clone was picked up one time. The rearrangement joins TRBV18 to TRBJ2-1; D may be TRBD2 (6 bases). The V gene's germline CDR1 is KGHSH and CDR2 LQKENI. This CDR3 region has 17 residues. V lost 0 bases, J lost 4 bases, and 16 bases lay in between. The chain's CDR3 is CASSPPYAGPSYNEQFF. The CDR3 nucleotides read TGTGCCAGCTCACCACCCTACGCGGGACCTTCATACAATGAGCAGTTCTTC.

The chain links TRBV2 to TRBJ1-4, with TRBD1 matching over 10 bases. The V segment lost 6 bases and the J segment 4 bases; nucleotides outside the gene matches: 11. This CDR3 region has 17 residues. Germline lookup yields CDR1 SNHLY and CDR2 FYNNEI. The CDR3 protein is CASRTGTGVVRNEKLFF. CDR3 in DNA: TGTGCCAGCAGAACCGGGACAGGGGTGGTCCGTAATGAAAAACTGTTTTTT.

The genes are TRBV25-1 and TRBJ1-1; 7 positions match TRBD1. This CDR3 has 16 residues. Germline V lookup: CDR1 MGHDK, CDR2 SYGVNS. V gave up 6 bases and J gave up 2 bases; unmatched junction bases: 12. CDR3 loop: CASSAHTQGKNTEAFF. In DNA form, the CDR3 reads TGTGCCAGCAGCGCTCATACACAGGGGAAAAACACTGAAGCTTTCTTT.

The chain recombines TRBV20-1 with TRBJ1-2; no firm D call. Germline V gene data show CDR1 as DFQATT and CDR2 as SNEGSKA (reference sequence). This CDR3 spans 11 amino acids. Between the trimmed V and J ends, which lost 7 bases and 8 bases, there was a span of 14 bases. The CDR3 sequence is CSGRQVGGYTF. As DNA, the CDR3 is TGCAGTGGTCGGCAGGTAGGCGGCTACACCTTC.

The J gene is TRBJ1-2, the V gene TRBV5-8; D uncertain. The CDR3 is 14 residues long. The ends were cut back, 2 bases at V and 0 bases at J, with 8 bases in the middle. CDR1 and CDR2 (germline): SGHTS, YDEGEE. The DNA of the CDR3 is TGTGCCAGCAGCTTTGATCGAGCTAACTATGGCTACACCTTC. Its protein is CASSFDRANYGYTF.

This clone appeared a few times. V usage is TRBV7-9 and J usage is TRBJ1-4; 7 bases align to TRBD1. With 2 bases clipped from V and 7 bases from J, the junction kept 7 bases outside the gene matches. Germline V CDR1 and CDR2: SEHNR, FQNEAQ (reference sequence). The CDR3 sequence is 15 residues long. The CDR3 region has the DNA TGTGCCAGCAGCTTATCTGGGACAGCTACTGAAAAACTGTTTTTT. Translated, it gives CASSLSGTATEKLFF.

V and J are TRBV10-1 and TRBJ2-1; 14 nucleotides line up with TRBD2. Germline V gene lookup returns CDR1 WNHNN and CDR2 SYGVQD (reference sequence). The CDR3 loop spans 16 amino acids. The V segment lost 4 bases and the J segment 9 bases; nucleotides outside the gene matches: 8. In DNA form, the CDR3 reads TGCGCCAGCAGTGGGGGACTAGCGGGGGCTCAGGGTGAGCAGTTCTTC. Its protein is CASSGGLAGAQGEQFF.

A few counts support this clone. This chain joins TRBV18 and TRBJ2-5, with D perhaps matching TRBD2 (8 bases). Trimming took off 5 bases at V and 2 bases at J, with 33 bases between the two ends. From germline, CDR1 is KGHSH and CDR2 LQKENI. CDR3 length equals 21 residues. The DNA for the CDR3 is TGTGCCAGCTCAAGCTTAGGACAGGACGGACTAGCAGAAACTCTTCAAGAGACCCAGTACTTC. It translates to CASSSLGQDGLAETLQETQYF.

CDR3 sequence reads: CASSLSLRKPSTDTQYF. The CDR3 DNA follows: TGTGCCAGCAGCTTAAGTTTGAGGAAACCAAGCACAGATACGCAGTATTTT. V is TRBV7-9 and J is TRBJ2-3; D not certain. Germline V gene sequence: CDR1 SEHNR, CDR2 FQNEAQ (reference sequence). V lost 2 bases and J 0 bases, leaving 15 bases between the germline ends. The CDR3 runs to 17 residues. The variable domain in full, with the rest retrieved from reference TRBV7-9 and TRBJ2-3, is DTGVSQNPRHKITKRGQNVTFRCDPISEHNRLYWYRQTLGQGPEFLTYFQNEAQLEKSRLLSDRFSAERPKGSFSTLEIQRTEQGDSAMYLCASSLSLRKPSTDTQYFGPGTRLTVL.

In nucleotides, the CDR3 is TGCGCCAGCAGCTTGGACAGGGCGAACACTGAAGCTTTCTTT. Encoded protein: CASSLDRANTEAFF. The chain uses TRBV5-1 and TRBJ1-1, with a tentative D call TRBD1 (6 bases). Germline CDR1 reads SGHRS; CDR2 reads YFSETQ. The CDR3 has 14 amino acids. The V end was cut by 0 bases, the J end by 1 base, with 7 bases between.